The next 2 T cell receptor beta chains were all read from a single sample in a study of blood T cell repertoires in COVID-19. Sequencing was performed with immunoSEQ multiplex PCR; in TCRdb, only in-frame clones are kept and a portion is missing. The sample includes 540,000 or so clones, roughly nine tenths of them seen just once. Sequenced material: peripheral blood. These receptors all stem from a woman between 50 and 59 years old with COVID-19, enrolled during active disease.

The CDR3 region has the DNA TGCAGCGTTGAAGGTTTGGCGGGGGGGCCCCTTGGGTACGAGCAGTACTTC. It is translated as CSVEGLAGGPLGYEQYF. The V call is TRBV29-1, the J call TRBJ2-7; 9 positions match TRBD2. Trimming cost V 1 base and J 4 bases; bases outside gene matches: 14. The CDR3 consists of 17 residues. Germline V CDR1 and CDR2: SQVTM, ANQGSEA.

With respect to this clone: This could be a read error, since a much larger clone is one nucleotide away. The genes are TRBV7-9 and TRBJ1-1, with 7 nucleotides matching TRBD1. J lost 1 base, V lost 1 base, and 0 bases had no gene match. Germline-derived CDR1 and CDR2 are SEHNR and FQNEAQ (reference sequence). This CDR3 contains 14 residues. CDR3 residues: CASSLGQGNTEAFF. DNA for the CDR3: TGTGCCAGCAGCTTAGGACAGGGGAACACTGAAGCTTTCTTT.